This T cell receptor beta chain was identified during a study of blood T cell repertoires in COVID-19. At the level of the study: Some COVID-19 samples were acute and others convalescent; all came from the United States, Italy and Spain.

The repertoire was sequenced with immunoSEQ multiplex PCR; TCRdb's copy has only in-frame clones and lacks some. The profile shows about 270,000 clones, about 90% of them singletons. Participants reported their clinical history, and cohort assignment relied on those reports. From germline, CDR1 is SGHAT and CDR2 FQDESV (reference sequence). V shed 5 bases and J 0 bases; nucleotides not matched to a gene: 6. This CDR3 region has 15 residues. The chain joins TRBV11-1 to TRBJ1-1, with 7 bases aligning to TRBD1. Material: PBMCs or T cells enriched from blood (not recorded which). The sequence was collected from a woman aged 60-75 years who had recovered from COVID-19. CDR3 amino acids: CASSLQGLVNTEAFF. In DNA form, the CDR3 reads TGTGCCAGCAGCCTACAGGGGCTTGTGAACACTGAAGCTTTCTTT. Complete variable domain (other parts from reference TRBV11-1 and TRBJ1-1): EAEVAQSPRYKITEKSQAVAFWCDPISGHATLYWYRQILGQGPELLVQFQDESVVDDSQLPKDRFSAERLKGVDSTLKIQPAELGDSAMYLCASSLQGLVNTEAFFGQGTRLTVV.